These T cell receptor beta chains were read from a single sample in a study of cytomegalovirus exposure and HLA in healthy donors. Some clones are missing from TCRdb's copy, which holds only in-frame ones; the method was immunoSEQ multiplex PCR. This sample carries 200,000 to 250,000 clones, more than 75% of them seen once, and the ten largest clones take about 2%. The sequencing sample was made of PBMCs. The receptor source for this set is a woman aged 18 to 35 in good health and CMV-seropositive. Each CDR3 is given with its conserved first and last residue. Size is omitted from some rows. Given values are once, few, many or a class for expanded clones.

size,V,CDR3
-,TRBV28,CAIQGGEAFF
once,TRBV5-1,CASSLAAGEETQYF
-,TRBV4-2,CASSHVQGRADTQYF
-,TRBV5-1,CASSFLAGQDNEQFF
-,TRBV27,CASSLTAKDQPQHF
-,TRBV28,CASSLQVTYEQYF
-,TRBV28,CASSLYTGFLKQYF
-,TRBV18,CASSPSDRGNGYTF
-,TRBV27,CASSDIPGFNEKLFF
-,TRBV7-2,CASSLTGTGSYEQYF
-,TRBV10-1,CASFSRDTTGLTYYEQYF
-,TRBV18,CASSRDREGETQYF
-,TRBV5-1,CASSWDRGGETQYF
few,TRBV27,CASSMTSGSTYEQYF
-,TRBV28,CASGNRGFRTEAFF
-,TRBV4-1,CASSQQGNQPQHF
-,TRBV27,CASSQGENGYTF
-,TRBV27,CASSLWQGRNTEAFF
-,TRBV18,CASRAREAQETQYF
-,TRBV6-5,CASSYPDSRQWPQHF